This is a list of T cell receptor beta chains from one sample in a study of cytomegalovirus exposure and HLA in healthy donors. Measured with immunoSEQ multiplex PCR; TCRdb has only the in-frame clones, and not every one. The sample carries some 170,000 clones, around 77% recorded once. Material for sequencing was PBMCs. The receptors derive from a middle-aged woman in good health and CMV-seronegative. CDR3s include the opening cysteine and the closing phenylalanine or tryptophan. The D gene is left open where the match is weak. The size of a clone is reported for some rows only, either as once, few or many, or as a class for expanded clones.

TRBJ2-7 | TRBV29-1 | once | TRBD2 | TGCAGCGTACAACGAAGCGGGAGTTACGAGCAGTACTTC | CSVQRSGSYEQYF
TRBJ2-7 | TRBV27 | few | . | TGTGCCAGCAGACCGAGGACTGGGACCTACGAGCAGTACTTC | CASRPRTGTYEQYF
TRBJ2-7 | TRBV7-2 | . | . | TGTGCCAGCAGCTTATTGGGGGGGGCCGAGCAGTACTTC | CASSLLGGAEQYF
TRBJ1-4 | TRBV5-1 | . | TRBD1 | TGCGCCAGCAGCTTGTCCGGGACAGGAGGTGAAAAACTGTTTTTT | CASSLSGTGGEKLFF
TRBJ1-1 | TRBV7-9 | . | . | TGTGCCAGCAGCTTAAACGGGGTTAACACTGAAGCTTTCTTT | CASSLNGVNTEAFF
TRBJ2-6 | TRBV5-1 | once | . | TGCGCCAGCAGCTTGACGGGTTCCTCTGGGGCCAACGTCCTGACTTTC | CASSLTGSSGANVLTF
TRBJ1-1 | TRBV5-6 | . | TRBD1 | TGTGCCAGCAGCCCTGGGACAGGGAAAACTGAAGCTTTCTTT | CASSPGTGKTEAFF
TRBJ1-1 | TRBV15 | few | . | TGTGCCACCAGCAGAGCCGGGAACACTGAAGCTTTCTTT | CATSRAGNTEAFF
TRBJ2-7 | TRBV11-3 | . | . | TGTGCCAGCAGCTTTCTCGCGGGCCCCTACGAGCAGTACTTC | CASSFLAGPYEQYF
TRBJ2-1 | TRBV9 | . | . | TGTGCCAGCAGCCCCCGGACTAACAATGAGCAGTTCTTC | CASSPRTNNEQFF
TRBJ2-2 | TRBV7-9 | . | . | TGTGCCAGCACCCCGAACCTAGCCGGGGGCACCGGGGAGCTGTTTTTT | CASTPNLAGGTGELFF
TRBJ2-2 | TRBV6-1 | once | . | TGTGCCAGCAGACCTCTCGGCGGTGTCACCGGGGAGCTGTTTTTT | CASRPLGGVTGELFF
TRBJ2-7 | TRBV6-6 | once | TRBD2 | TGTGCCAGCAGTTCTACTAGCGGGAGCTCCTACGAGCAGTACTTC | CASSSTSGSSYEQYF
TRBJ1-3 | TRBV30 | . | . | TGTGCCTGGAACCCCAGGGAATCCAACACCATATATTTT | CAWNPRESNTIYF
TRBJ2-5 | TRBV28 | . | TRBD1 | TGTGCCAGCTCGAGGCAGGGGGCAGAGACCCAGTACTTC | CASSRQGAETQYF
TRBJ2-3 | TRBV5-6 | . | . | TGTGCCAGCAGCCCCCTACAGGGACAATCTTATACGCAGTATTTT | CASSPLQGQSYTQYF
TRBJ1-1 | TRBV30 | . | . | TGTGCCGGATCACAGGGTCGAGGAATTGAAGCTTTCTTT | CAGSQGRGIEAFF
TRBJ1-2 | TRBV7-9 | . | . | TGTGCCAGCAGCCCCAAGTCCATCGACGGCGGCTACTATGGCTACACCTTC | CASSPKSIDGGYYGYTF
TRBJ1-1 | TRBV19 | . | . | TGTGCCAGTACCGTCAACGGGGGCACTGAAGCTTTCTTT | CASTVNGGTEAFF
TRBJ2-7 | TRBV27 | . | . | TGTGCCAGCAGTTACTCTCAGGGCGGACCCTACGAGCAGTACTTC | CASSYSQGGPYEQYF
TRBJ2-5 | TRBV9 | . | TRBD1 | TGTGCCAGCAGCGTAGGAGGACAGGTACAAGAGACCCAGTACTTC | CASSVGGQVQETQYF
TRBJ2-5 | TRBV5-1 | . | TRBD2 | TGCGCCAGCAGCTTTAGCGGGAGGGCCGGTCAAGAGACCCAGTACTTC | CASSFSGRAGQETQYF
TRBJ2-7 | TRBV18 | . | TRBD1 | TGTGCCAGCTCCGATGAGCGGACAGGGCAGGTGCAGTACTTC | CASSDERTGQVQYF
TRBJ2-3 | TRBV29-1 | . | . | TGCAGCGTTAGAGCCAGCACAGATACGCAGTATTTT | CSVRASTDTQYF
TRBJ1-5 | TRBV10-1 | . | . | TGCGCCAGCAGTGAGTCGGTAGAAAGGAGAGCACTGTGTAGCAATCAGCCCCAGCATTTT | CASSESVERRALCSNQPQHF
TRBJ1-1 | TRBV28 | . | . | TGTGCCAGCAGCTCGGGACAGAACACTGAAGCTTTCTTT | CASSSGQNTEAFF
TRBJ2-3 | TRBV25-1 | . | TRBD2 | TGTGCCAGCAGTGTCTTAGCGGGAGGGTACACAGATACGCAGTATTTT | CASSVLAGGYTDTQYF
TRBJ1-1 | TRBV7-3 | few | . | TGTGCCAGCAGCACCGGGACAACGAACACTGAAGCTTTCTTT | CASSTGTTNTEAFF
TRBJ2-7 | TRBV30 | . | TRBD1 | TGTGCCTGGGGGGGACAGGGCCTATCCTACGAGCAGTACTTC | CAWGGQGLSYEQYF
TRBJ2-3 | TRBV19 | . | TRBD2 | TGTGCCAGTAGTATAGTAGCGGGCGGACTAGCGGGAGATACGCAGTATTTT | CASSIVAGGLAGDTQYF
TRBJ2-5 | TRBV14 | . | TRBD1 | TGTGCCAGCAGCACCCGGACAGGGAGAGAGACCCAGTACTTC | CASSTRTGRETQYF
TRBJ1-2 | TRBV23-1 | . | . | TGCGCCAGCAGTCAAAGGAGGGGCCTGACGGTCTTCTATGGCTACACCTTC | CASSQRRGLTVFYGYTF
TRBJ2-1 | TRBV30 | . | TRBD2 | TGTGCCCTAGGAGAAATTAGCGGGAGAGCGGGTGAGCAGTTCTTC | CALGEISGRAGEQFF
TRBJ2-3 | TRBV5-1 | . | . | TGCGCCAGCAGCTTAGGCAGGGGCGGTACAGATACGCAGTATTTT | CASSLGRGGTDTQYF
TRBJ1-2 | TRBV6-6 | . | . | TGTGCCAGCAGTTACAGGGGACATAACTATGGCTACACCTTC | CASSYRGHNYGYTF
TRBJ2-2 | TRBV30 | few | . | TGTGCCTGGTTTCAGGGGAACACCGGGGAGCTGTTTTTT | CAWFQGNTGELFF
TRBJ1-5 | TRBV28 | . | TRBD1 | TGTGCCAGCAGTTCCCCGACAGGGGACTCGCCCCAGCATTTT | CASSSPTGDSPQHF
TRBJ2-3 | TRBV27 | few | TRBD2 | TGTGCCAGCAGGCCAGCGGGAGTAGGGGCAGATACGCAGTATTTT | CASRPAGVGADTQYF
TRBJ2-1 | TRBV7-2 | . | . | TGTGCCATCAGACAGCCCTCCTACAATGAGCAGTTCTTC | CAIRQPSYNEQFF
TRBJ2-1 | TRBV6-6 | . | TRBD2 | TGTGCCAGCTTCTCCGGACTAGCCAATGAGCAGTTCTTC | CASFSGLANEQFF
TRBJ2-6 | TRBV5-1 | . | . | TGCGCCAGCAGCTACACCTTCTCTGGGGCCAACGTCCTGACTTTC | CASSYTFSGANVLTF
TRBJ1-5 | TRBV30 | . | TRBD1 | TGTGCCTGGAGCGAGCCCTCCGGGACAGGGAAGAATCAGCCCCAGCATTTT | CAWSEPSGTGKNQPQHF
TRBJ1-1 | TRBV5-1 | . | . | TGCGCCAGCAGCTCCGGACAGCTAAACACTGGAGCTTTCTTT | CASSSGQLNTGAFF
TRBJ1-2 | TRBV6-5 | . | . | TGTGCCAGCAGTTACTCGAGGAACTATGGCTACACCTTC | CASSYSRNYGYTF
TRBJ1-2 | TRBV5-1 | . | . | TGCGCCAGCAGCTATACAGAGGGCTATGGCTACACCTTC | CASSYTEGYGYTF
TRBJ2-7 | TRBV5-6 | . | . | TGTGCCAGCAGCTTGGAGGGCGGGTCCCCCTACGAGCAGTACTTC | CASSLEGGSPYEQYF
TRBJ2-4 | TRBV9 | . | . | TGTGCCAGCAGCGCAGGGTATGGCAAAAACATTCAGTACTTC | CASSAGYGKNIQYF
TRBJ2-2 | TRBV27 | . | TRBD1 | TGTGCCAGCAGCCCTCGACAGGGTGGTACCGGGGAGCTGTTTTTT | CASSPRQGGTGELFF
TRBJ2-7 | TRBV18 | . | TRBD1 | TGTGCCAGCTCCCCGGACAGGGACGAGCAGTACTTC | CASSPDRDEQYF
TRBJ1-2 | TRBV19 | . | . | TGTGCCAGTACCCCAGAGGTGGCGTTAGGCTATGGCTACACCTTC | CASTPEVALGYGYTF
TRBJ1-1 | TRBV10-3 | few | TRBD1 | TGTGCCATCAGTGATGACAGGGCGGGGACTGAAGCTTTCTTT | CAISDDRAGTEAFF
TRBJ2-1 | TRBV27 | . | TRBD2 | TGTGCCAGCAGCCTACTAGCGGGCCACAATGAGCAGTTCTTC | CASSLLAGHNEQFF
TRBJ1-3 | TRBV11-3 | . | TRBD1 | TGTGCCAGCAGCACAGGACAGGAAGGCCTCTCTGGAAACACCATATATTTT | CASSTGQEGLSGNTIYF
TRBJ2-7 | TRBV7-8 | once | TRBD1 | TGTGCCAGCAGCCCGGGGACAGGGGGCGGTTACGAGCAGTACTTC | CASSPGTGGGYEQYF